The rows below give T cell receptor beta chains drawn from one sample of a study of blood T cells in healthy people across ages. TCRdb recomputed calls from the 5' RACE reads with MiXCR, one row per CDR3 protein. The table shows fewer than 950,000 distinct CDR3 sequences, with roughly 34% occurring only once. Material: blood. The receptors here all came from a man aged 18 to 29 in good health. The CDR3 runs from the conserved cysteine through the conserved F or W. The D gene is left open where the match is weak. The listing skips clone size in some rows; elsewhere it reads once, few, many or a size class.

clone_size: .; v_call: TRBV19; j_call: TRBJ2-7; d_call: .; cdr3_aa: CASSANRVVDEQYF; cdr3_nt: TGTGCCAGTAGCGCAAACAGGGTCGTCGATGAGCAGTACTTC
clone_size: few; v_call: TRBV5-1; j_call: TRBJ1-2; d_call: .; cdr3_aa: CASSLRQEGHGYTF; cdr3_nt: TGCGCCAGCAGCTTGAGGCAGGAGGGGCATGGCTACACCTTC
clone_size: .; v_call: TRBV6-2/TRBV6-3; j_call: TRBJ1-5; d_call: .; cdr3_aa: CASSYSFTGSLNQPQHF; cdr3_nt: TGTGCCAGCAGTTACTCGTTCACAGGGTCGTTGAACCAGCCCCAGCATTTT
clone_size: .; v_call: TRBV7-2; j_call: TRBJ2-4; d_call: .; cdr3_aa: CASSLGGEWVKNIQYF; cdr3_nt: TGTGCCAGCAGCTTAGGGGGAGAGTGGGTCAAAAACATTCAGTACTTC
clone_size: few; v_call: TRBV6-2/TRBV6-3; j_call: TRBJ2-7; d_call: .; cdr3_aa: CASSYRQLLSYEQYF; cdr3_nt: TGTGCCAGCAGTTACCGACAGTTACTTTCCTACGAGCAGTACTTC
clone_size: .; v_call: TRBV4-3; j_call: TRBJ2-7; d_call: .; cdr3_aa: CASSQGGELNEQYF; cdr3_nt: TGCGCCAGCAGCCAAGGTGGGGAGCTTAATGAGCAGTACTTC
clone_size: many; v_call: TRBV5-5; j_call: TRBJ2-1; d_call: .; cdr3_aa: CASSSHGETGDEQFF; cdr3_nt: TGTGCCAGCAGCTCGCATGGAGAAACGGGCGATGAGCAGTTCTTC
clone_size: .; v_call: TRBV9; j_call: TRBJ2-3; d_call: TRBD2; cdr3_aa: CASSASPSGGGDTQYF; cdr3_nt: TGTGCCAGCAGCGCCTCCCCTAGCGGGGGCGGGGATACGCAGTATTTT
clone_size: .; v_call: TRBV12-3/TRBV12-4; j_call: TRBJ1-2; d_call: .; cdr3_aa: CASSLLGEVDYGYTF; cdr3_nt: TGTGCCAGCAGTTTACTCGGGGAGGTGGACTATGGCTACACCTTC
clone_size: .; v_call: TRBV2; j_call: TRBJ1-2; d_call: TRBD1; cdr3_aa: CAEGGQGYGYTF; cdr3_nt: TGTGCCGAAGGGGGACAGGGGTATGGCTACACCTTC
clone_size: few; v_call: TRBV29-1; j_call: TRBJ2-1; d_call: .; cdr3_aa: CSARGRVRDEQFF; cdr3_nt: TGCAGCGCGAGGGGCCGGGTTCGGGATGAGCAGTTCTTC
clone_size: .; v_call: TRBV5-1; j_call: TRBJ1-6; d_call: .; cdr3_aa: CASSLVGVRYNSPLHF; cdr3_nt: TGCGCCAGCAGCTTGGTAGGGGTGCGATATAATTCACCCCTCCACTTT
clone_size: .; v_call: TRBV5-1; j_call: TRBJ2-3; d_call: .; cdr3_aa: CASSLSAGTGDTQYF; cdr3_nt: TGCGCCAGCAGCTTGTCGGCCGGAACTGGGGATACGCAGTATTTT
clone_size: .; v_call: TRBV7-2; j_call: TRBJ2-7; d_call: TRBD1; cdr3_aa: CASSLTTGAPYEQYF; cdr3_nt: TGTGCCAGCAGCTTAACGACAGGGGCTCCCTACGAGCAGTACTTC
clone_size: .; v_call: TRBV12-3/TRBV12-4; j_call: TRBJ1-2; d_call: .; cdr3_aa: CASKYGAYGYTF; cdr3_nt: TGTGCCAGCAAGTACGGAGCCTATGGCTACACCTTC
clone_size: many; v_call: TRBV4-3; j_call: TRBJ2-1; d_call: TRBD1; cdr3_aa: CASSRSDRGIDEQFF; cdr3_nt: TGCGCCAGCAGCCGGTCGGACAGGGGAATTGATGAGCAGTTCTTC
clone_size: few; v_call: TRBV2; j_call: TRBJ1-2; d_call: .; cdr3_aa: CASSPRKVYGYTF; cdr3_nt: TGTGCCAGCAGTCCGAGAAAGGTCTATGGCTACACCTTC
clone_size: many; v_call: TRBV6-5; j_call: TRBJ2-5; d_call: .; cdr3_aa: CASSYGADQETQYF; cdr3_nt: TGTGCCAGCAGTTACGGGGCAGATCAAGAGACCCAGTACTTC
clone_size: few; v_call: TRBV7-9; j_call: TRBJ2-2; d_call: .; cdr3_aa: CASSNGELFF; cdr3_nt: TGTGCCAGCAGCAATGGGGAGCTGTTTTTT
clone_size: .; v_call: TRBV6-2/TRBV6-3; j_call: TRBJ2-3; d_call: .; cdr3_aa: CASALRAASSGTQYF; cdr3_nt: TGTGCCAGCGCCCTAAGGGCAGCCTCATCGGGTACGCAGTATTTT